The next 29 T cell receptor beta chains were all read from a single sample in a study of regulatory T cells in long-lasting Graves disease (dated by TCRdb to the early 2020s). The label giving this sample's time point can be read as: newly diagnosed GD, antithyroid drugs for less than 3 months. RNA was extracted from PBMCs in TRIzol for both TCR sequencing and RNA sequencing. The library was made by multiplex PCR. The sequencing machine was an Illumina HiSeq 4000. CDR3 regions were amplified by Arm-PCR with iRepertoire HTBI primers to construct TCR beta libraries. TCRdb trimmed public reads at Q25 via fastp, called clones via MiXCR and kept in-frame beta chains. CDR3 protein duplicates are merged, each entry listing the most common genes and DNA. Present in this sample are fewer than 650,000 distinct CDR3 sequences, about 15% of which were seen just once. Jointly, the top ten make up around 18% of the sample.

The same specimen was also included in a second study, on T cells in Graves' hyperthyroidism and ophthalmopathy.

The source material was peripheral blood mononuclear cells (PBMCs), sampled at new diagnosis, from a patient treated with antithyroid drugs. The receptors derive from a woman under 40 with Graves disease. Donor details come from another sample of the same person, matched by shared clones.

The J gene is TRBJ2-2, the V gene TRBV2, with D unclear. The CDR3 has 15 amino acids. Germline-derived CDR1 and CDR2 are SNHLY and FYNNEI. Trimming pared 4 bases from V and 2 bases from J, leaving 11 bases between. The CDR3 DNA reads as TGTGCCAGCAGTGGTTTGTTAGGAAACACCGGGGAGCTGTTTTTT. Protein: CASSGLLGNTGELFF.

The sample holds one count of this clonotype. The V and J genes are TRBV12-3 or TRBV12-4 and TRBJ2-1; 9 bases map to TRBD1. The closer fit of TRBJ2-5 to the DNA end suggests the J call may be wrong. The CDR3 totals 14 residues. Here the CDR3 DNA reads TGTGCCAGTGGAACCGGGACAGGGATTGAGACCCAGTACTTC. Translated: CASGTGTGIETQYF.

The chain is built from TRBV27 and TRBJ1-3; tentatively, D is TRBD1 (6 bases). The CDR3 has 16 residues. V was pared by 3 bases and J by 1 base, with 13 bases between. CDR1 MNHEY and CDR2 SMNVEV come from the germline V gene (reference sequence). The chain's CDR3 is CASSFSNRESGNTIYF. The DNA of the CDR3 is TGTGCCAGCAGTTTCAGTAACAGGGAATCTGGAAACACCATATATTTT.

This clonotype was recorded many times. Here the CDR3 DNA reads TGCAGCGCCCAATTCGGGACATATACCAATGAGCAGTTCTTC. It codes for CSAQFGTYTNEQFF. V usage is TRBV29-1 and J usage is TRBJ2-1; TRBD1 is a possible D gene (6 bases). The CDR3 totals 14 residues. V lost 7 bases and J 6 bases, leaving 19 bases between the germline ends. Germline CDR1 SQVTM, CDR2 ANQGSEA.

This clonotype was seen a few times. The J gene is TRBJ2-3, the V gene TRBV5-1; TRBD2 agrees at 8 bases. After removal of 0 bases from V and 0 bases from J, the junction contained 15 bases not matched to a gene. Germline values: CDR1 SGHRS, CDR2 YFSETQ. The CDR3 is 20 amino acids. CDR3 in DNA: TGCGCCAGCAGCTTGGTTGGCCCCTTAGGAGCGGGAGCTAGCACAGATACGCAGTATTTT. Translated: CASSLVGPLGAGASTDTQYF.

To note about this clonotype: A read error may produce the germline difference seen at one junction end. The genes are TRBV29-1 and TRBJ1-1; D unresolved. The CDR3 length is 13 residues. The germline gives CDR1 SQVTM, CDR2 ANQGSEA. CDR3 sequence (DNA): TGCAGCGTTGCTCCCTTGGGTCTCACTGAAGCTTCCTTT. This sequence encodes CSVAPLGLTEASF.

Points on this clonotype: The junction shows a germline mismatch at one end, possibly a read error. CDR3 bases: TGTGCTAGCAGCAAGGGACTAGCGGGAGGGGGAAATGAGCAGTTCTTC. Translated: CASSKGLAGGGNEQFF. The chain joins TRBV7-7 to TRBJ2-1; 16 bases match TRBD2. The germline V gene encodes CDR1 SSHAT and CDR2 FNYEAQ (reference sequence). The CDR3 totals 16 residues.

On this clonotype itself: A much larger clone sits a single nucleotide away, making a read error possible. The chain combines TRBV6-2 or TRBV6-3 with TRBJ2-1; possibly TRBD2 for D (6 bases). The DNA end is more similar to TRBJ2-4, so the J call may be wrong. Germline lookup yields CDR1 MNHEY and CDR2 SVGEGT. The CDR3 consists of 14 residues. CDR3 nucleotide sequence: TGTGCCAGCAGCTCCGGCGGGATAAAAACCATTCAGTACTTC. Translation gives CASSSGGIKTIQYF.

Comment on this clonotype: This may be a read error: a much more frequent sequence differs by one nucleotide. V usage is TRBV28 and J usage is TRBJ2-4, with D perhaps matching TRBD1 (5 bases). CDR3 length equals 16 residues. Germline lookup yields CDR1 MDHEN and CDR2 SYDVKM. The CDR3 region has the DNA TGTGCCAGCAGCCCAGGGCTAAATTTAGCCAAAAACATTCGGTACTTC. It codes for CASSPGLNLAKNIRYF.

The chain recombines TRBV30 with TRBJ2-2; a weak D match, TRBD1 (5 bases). The CDR3 runs 13 residues. From germline, CDR1 is GTSNPN and CDR2 SVGIG (reference sequence). The V gene lost 0 bases and the J gene lost 15 bases, with 17 bases spanning the gap. The CDR3 bases are TGTGCCTGGAGTGTAGGTGGGGCGGTGGCCATGTTTTTT. It yields the protein CAWSVGGAVAMFF.

This clonotype was observed at least ten times. The genes are TRBV19 and TRBJ1-1, with D possibly TRBD1 on 6 matching bases. From germline, CDR1 is LNHDA and CDR2 SQIVND (reference sequence). V gave up 4 bases and J gave up 1 base, with 13 bases separating them. The CDR3 extends over 15 amino acids. This chain's CDR3 is CASSKTGTPNTEAFF. The CDR3 DNA reads as TGTGCCAGTAGTAAGACCGGGACACCGAACACTGAAGCTTTCTTT. The full variable domain, with the rest looked up from reference TRBV19 and TRBJ1-1, is DGGITQSPKYLFRKEGQNVTLSCEQNLNHDAMYWYRQDPGQGLRLIYYSQIVNDFQKGDIAEGYSVSREKKESFPLTVTSAQKNPTAFYLCASSKTGTPNTEAFFGQGTRLTVV.

The sample holds a few counts of this clonotype. The chain couples TRBV20-1 to TRBJ1-1; D possibly corresponds to TRBD1 (6 bases). The V gene's germline CDR1 is DFQATT and CDR2 SNEGSKA (reference sequence). Deletions cut 6 bases from V and 0 bases from J, with 17 bases between. The CDR3 is made up of 15 amino acids. In DNA, the CDR3 is TGCAGTGCGAATCAAGGGGGAAACATGAACACTGAAGCTTTCTTT. It translates to CSANQGGNMNTEAFF.

The chain couples TRBV29-1 to TRBJ1-1; maybe TRBD1 (5 bases). Trimming cost V 1 base and J 1 base, with 10 bases left between them. This CDR3 is 14 amino acids long. The germline V gene encodes CDR1 SQVTM and CDR2 ANQGSEA. This CDR3 is CSVEVGLSNTEAFF. DNA of the CDR3: TGCAGCGTTGAAGTGGGACTGTCGAACACTGAAGCTTTCTTT.

This clonotype was counted a few times. The chain couples TRBV28 to TRBJ2-7, with D unresolved. V dropped 10 bases and J dropped 0 bases, with 10 bases sitting between them. This CDR3 spans 12 amino acids. The germline V gene encodes CDR1 MDHEN and CDR2 SYDVKM. The CDR3: CATQGGSYEQYF. The CDR3 bases are TGTGCCACCCAAGGCGGCTCCTACGAGCAGTACTTC.

There are many counts of this clonotype. The chain recombines TRBV27 with TRBJ1-1; TRBD1 aligns across 8 bases. The CDR3 consists of 15 residues. Trimming cost V 4 bases and J 0 bases; bases outside gene matches: 4. Per the germline V gene, CDR1 is MNHEY and CDR2 is SMNVEV (reference sequence). The chain's CDR3 is CASSSDRGVNTEAFF. The CDR3 nucleotides read TGTGCCAGCAGTTCAGACAGGGGCGTGAACACTGAAGCTTTCTTT.

In its sample, this clonotype was seen a few times. The rearrangement joins TRBV10-3 to TRBJ1-1; TRBD1 matches at 7 bases. Germline values: CDR1 ENHRY, CDR2 SYGVKD. This CDR3 has 20 residues. V gave up 6 bases and J gave up 8 bases; unmatched junction bases: 30. The CDR3 is CAISESRGPNRLRNVGEAFF. For the CDR3, the DNA is TGTGCCATCAGCGAATCTAGGGGGCCGAATCGCTTACGAAATGTAGGAGAAGCTTTCTTT.

The sample holds many counts of this clonotype. The V call is TRBV6-5, the J call TRBJ2-7; 10 nucleotides match TRBD2. CDR1 and CDR2 (germline): MNHEY, SVGAGI. With V trimmed by 4 bases and J by 4 bases, 7 bases remained unmatched. CDR3 size: 15 residues. The CDR3 here is CASSSPGLALYEQYF. The CDR3 region has the DNA TGTGCCAGCAGTTCCCCGGGACTAGCGCTATACGAGCAGTACTTC.

This clonotype has a count of ten or more. V usage is TRBV20-1 and J usage is TRBJ2-7; D uncertain. Deletions cut 2 bases from V and 4 bases from J, with 12 bases between. Looked up from germline, CDR1 is DFQATT and CDR2 is SNEGSKA (reference sequence). There are 13 residues in the CDR3. CDR3 amino acids: CSARSSKSYEQYF. CDR3 DNA sequence: TGCAGTGCTAGATCGTCCAAGAGTTACGAGCAGTACTTC.

This clonotype came up a few times. This chain joins TRBV4-1 and TRBJ1-4; D remains ambiguous. V was cut by 5 bases and J by 6 bases, with 13 bases left in between. Germline lookup yields CDR1 MGHRA and CDR2 YSYEKL. CDR3 size: 14 residues. Here the CDR3 DNA reads TGCGCCAGCAGCACATCACTGGCCGATGAAAAACTGTTTTTT. It is translated as CASSTSLADEKLFF.

This clonotype was recorded once. This sequence joins TRBV3-1 and TRBJ2-2; D gene ambiguous. V shed 7 bases and J shed 4 bases, with 4 bases lying between them. Germline CDR1 and CDR2: LGHDT and YNNKEL (reference sequence). The CDR3 is 11 residues long. This CDR3 is CASIGTGELFF. CDR3 DNA: TGTGCCAGCATAGGCACCGGGGAGCTGTTTTTT.

The chain couples TRBV25-1 to TRBJ2-7; D is perhaps TRBD1 (5 bases). The CDR3 extends over 14 amino acids. Trimming pared 3 bases from V and 3 bases from J, leaving 12 bases between. In germline, CDR1 is MGHDK, CDR2 SYGVNS. CDR3 sequence: CASSDWGEDYEQYF. The CDR3 DNA reads TGTGCCAGCAGTGATTGGGGCGAAGACTACGAGCAGTACTTC.

This clonotype was picked up a small number of times. An end of the junction differs from the germline gene, which may be a read error. The chain employs TRBV5-4 and TRBJ2-3; 8 nucleotides align to TRBD1. Germline V CDR1 and CDR2: SGHNT, YYREEE (reference sequence). The CDR3 runs 15 residues. The CDR3 loop reads CANSQDRASTDTQYF. Here the CDR3 DNA reads TGTGCCAACAGCCAGGACAGGGCTAGCACAGATACGCAGTATTTT.

This clonotype was detected a few times. The V and J genes are TRBV20-1 and TRBJ2-2, with 7 bases that match TRBD1. The CDR3 spans 13 residues. Per the germline V gene, CDR1 is DFQATT and CDR2 is SNEGSKA (reference sequence). Trimming took 6 bases from V and 4 from J; bases not matched to a gene: 5. In DNA, the CDR3 is TGCAGTGCAAAGGGGACAGTCACCGGGGAGCTGTTTTTT. The encoded protein is CSAKGTVTGELFF.

In this sample, this clonotype turned up many times. This chain connects TRBV28 to TRBJ2-2, with D perhaps matching TRBD1 (6 bases). The CDR3 length is 15 residues. From germline, CDR1 is MDHEN and CDR2 SYDVKM. V shed 5 bases and J shed 3 bases, with 13 bases lying between them. The CDR3 DNA follows: TGTGCCAGCAGTCCACGCAGGGGAGACACCGGGGAGCTGTTTTTT. It encodes CASSPRRGDTGELFF.

This clonotype was recorded many times. The CDR3 DNA sequence: TGTGCCATCAGTTCGACGGGAGAGACCCAGTACTTC. Translation gives CAISSTGETQYF. The chain employs TRBV10-3 and TRBJ2-5; D gene uncertain. The CDR3 is 12 amino acids. Germline V gene sequence: CDR1 ENHRY, CDR2 SYGVKD. V shed 5 bases and J shed 4 bases, with 8 bases lying between them.

This clonotype was recorded at least ten times. The chain employs TRBV2 and TRBJ1-4, with TRBD1 matching over 7 bases. The CDR3 extends over 13 amino acids. V lost 7 bases to trimming and J lost 6 bases; unmatched junction nucleotides: 5. Germline assignment: CDR1 SNHLY and CDR2 FYNNEI. The CDR3 bases are TGTGCCAGCAAATCAGGGGGGGATGAAAAACTGTTTTTT. This sequence encodes CASKSGGDEKLFF.

This clonotype came up a few times. The gene calls are TRBV7-3 and TRBJ1-1; the D gene is possibly TRBD1 (5 bases). From germline, CDR1 is SGHTA and CDR2 FQGTGA. V lost 3 bases to trimming and J lost 3 bases, with 8 bases between them. The CDR3 length is 13 residues. CDR3 sequence (DNA): TGTGCCAGCAGCTTCCTCAGGGACACTGAAGCTTTCTTT. Translation: CASSFLRDTEAFF.

This clonotype has ten or more counts. This chain links TRBV28 with TRBJ2-3; 8 nucleotides match TRBD1. CDR3 size: 15 residues. V trimming: 6 bases; J trimming: 3 bases; junction bases outside the gene matches: 8. The germline V gene has CDR1 MDHEN and CDR2 SYDVKM. CDR3 DNA sequence: TGTGCCAGCAGGCGACAGGGGATGGGAACAGATACGCAGTATTTT. Its protein product is CASRRQGMGTDTQYF.

This clonotype was observed a handful of times. The chain carries TRBV20-1 and TRBJ2-5; 9 nucleotides agree with TRBD2. Germline V gene data show CDR1 as DFQATT and CDR2 as SNEGSKA (reference sequence). The CDR3 sequence is 16 residues long. V was pared by 1 base and J by 2 bases, with 8 bases of the junction left unmatched. Here the CDR3 reads CSARGWAAGGQETQYF. CDR3 nucleotide sequence: TGCAGTGCTAGAGGTTGGGCGGCGGGAGGGCAAGAGACCCAGTACTTC.